A selection of T cell receptor beta chains follows, all from one sample in a study of CD8 T cells in ankylosing spondylitis. A single record per CDR3 protein comes from TCRdb applying MiXCR to the 5' RACE reads. The sample contains about 240,000 distinct CDR3 sequences, approximately 24% of which appear only once. The sequenced sample consisted of blood, either unsorted or a sorted T cell fraction (not recorded which). These receptors came from a male donor with ankylosing spondylitis or in good health (not recorded which). Each CDR3 is given with its conserved first and last residue. D genes are given only for firm matches. Clone size appears in some rows only: once, few, many, or a class for an expanded clone.

size: few
V: TRBV20-1
J: TRBJ2-7
D: TRBD2
CDR3: CSAGTGGAREQYF
DNA: TGCAGTGCTGGTACCGGGGGGGCGCGCGAGCAGTACTTC

size: few
V: TRBV7-9
J: TRBJ1-2
D: -
CDR3: CASSPTQGRVRGYTF
DNA: TGTGCCAGCAGCCCCACCCAGGGCAGGGTTCGTGGCTACACCTTC

size: few
V: TRBV20-1
J: TRBJ1-2
D: TRBD1
CDR3: CSAGPGTDGGYTF
DNA: TGCAGTGCTGGCCCCGGGACAGACGGAGGCTACACCTTC

size: many
V: TRBV20-1
J: TRBJ2-6
D: -
CDR3: CSASTSPGANVLTF
DNA: TGCAGTGCTTCGACGTCCCCTGGGGCCAACGTCCTGACTTTC

size: -
V: TRBV6-1
J: TRBJ1-6
D: -
CDR3: CASTQGWDNSPLHF
DNA: TGTGCCAGCACTCAGGGATGGGATAATTCACCCCTCCACTTT

size: -
V: TRBV6-5
J: TRBJ1-2
D: -
CDR3: CASSYGENYGYTF
DNA: TGTGCCAGCAGTTACGGGGAGAACTATGGCTACACCTTC

size: few
V: TRBV5-1
J: TRBJ1-5
D: TRBD1
CDR3: CASSQGGRGDQPQHF
DNA: TGCGCCAGCAGCCAGGGGGGGAGGGGTGACCAGCCCCAGCATTTT

size: -
V: TRBV12-3/TRBV12-4
J: TRBJ2-3
D: -
CDR3: CASTRGSLGTDTQYF
DNA: TGTGCCAGCACCAGAGGATCCCTCGGCACAGATACGCAGTATTTT

size: few
V: TRBV29-1
J: TRBJ2-1
D: TRBD2
CDR3: CSVIAGATYNEQFF
DNA: TGCAGCGTTATAGCGGGGGCTACCTACAATGAGCAGTTCTTC

size: -
V: TRBV12-3/TRBV12-4
J: TRBJ2-2
D: -
CDR3: CASSSGAGDTGELFF
DNA: TGTGCCAGCAGTTCAGGGGCGGGTGATACCGGGGAGCTGTTTTTT

size: few
V: TRBV12-3/TRBV12-4
J: TRBJ1-5
D: -
CDR3: CASSGEGQRNQPQHF
DNA: TGTGCCAGCAGCGGCGAGGGACAACGCAATCAGCCCCAGCATTTT

size: -
V: TRBV10-3
J: TRBJ1-2
D: TRBD1
CDR3: CAISEQGEGYTF
DNA: TGTGCCATCAGTGAACAGGGGGAAGGCTACACCTTC

size: -
V: TRBV12-3/TRBV12-4
J: TRBJ1-1
D: -
CDR3: CASNPRAFF
DNA: TGTGCCAGCAACCCAAGAGCTTTCTTT